Listed below are T cell receptor beta chains from one sample, sequenced in a study of T cells in Graves' hyperthyroidism and ophthalmopathy. MiXCR was run by TCRdb on the multiplex PCR reads, yielding one entry per CDR3 protein. The sample includes about 360,000 distinct CDR3 sequences, 13% of them seen just once. Material: blood. Every receptor here comes from a woman aged 18-29 years with Graves' hyperthyroidism. Both conserved end residues are part of each CDR3. D genes are given only for firm matches. Some rows have no size entry. The others give once, few or many, or a class for an expanded clone.

CDR3aa	CDR3nt	j_gene	abundance	d_gene	v_gene
CASSLDPARQGSTSPLHF	TGTGCCAGCAGCTTAGACCCCGCCCGACAGGGTAGTACTTCACCCCTCCACTTT	TRBJ1-6	many	TRBD1	TRBV7-8
CASSEGHSNSPLHF	TGTGCCAGCAGTGAAGGCCACAGCAATTCACCCCTCCACTTT	TRBJ1-6	many	.	TRBV6-1
CSAREQSSGNTIYF	TGCAGTGCTAGGGAACAGAGCTCTGGAAACACCATATATTTT	TRBJ1-3	many	.	TRBV20-1
CASSLTPGVGEKLFF	TGTGCCAGCAGCTTAACTCCAGGGGTCGGGGAAAAACTGTTTTTT	TRBJ1-4	many	.	TRBV7-2
CASSPGPWETQYF	TGTGCCAGCAGCCCCGGACCCTGGGAGACCCAGTACTTC	TRBJ2-5	many	.	TRBV11-3
CASGLNNLGGYTF	TGTGCTAGTGGTTTGAATAATTTGGGTGGCTACACCTTC	TRBJ1-2	.	.	TRBV12-5
CASSPKRPGAYNEQFF	TGTGCCAGCTCACCAAAGAGACCGGGAGCCTACAATGAGCAGTTCTTC	TRBJ2-1	many	.	TRBV18
CASSHYLSAYEQYF	TGTGCCAGCAGTCACTATCTAAGCGCCTACGAGCAGTACTTC	TRBJ2-7	many	.	TRBV7-2
CASSLEAGPGVSPLHF	TGTGCCAGCAGCTTAGAGGCCGGTCCTGGCGTTTCACCCCTCCACTTT	TRBJ1-6	many	.	TRBV7-8
CASSHHRLEQYF	TGTGCCAGCAGTCACCACAGGCTGGAGCAGTACTTC	TRBJ2-7	many	.	TRBV6-1
CASSWDSSTDTQYF	TGCGCCAGCAGCTGGGACAGTAGCACAGATACGCAGTATTTT	TRBJ2-3	many	TRBD1	TRBV5-1
CASSSRDRGRGTQYF	TGTGCCAGCAGTAGCCGGGACAGGGGGCGGGGGACCCAGTACTTC	TRBJ2-5	many	TRBD1	TRBV12-3/TRBV12-4
CASSIKHREQFF	TGTGCCAGTAGTATAAAGCATCGGGAGCAGTTCTTC	TRBJ2-1	many	.	TRBV19
CSASGSGRSHEQYF	TGCAGTGCTAGTGGTAGCGGGAGGTCCCACGAGCAGTACTTC	TRBJ2-7	many	TRBD2	TRBV20-1
CASSSRRGNTGELFF	TGTGCCAGCAGCTCGAGGCGGGGGAACACCGGGGAGCTGTTTTTT	TRBJ2-2	many	.	TRBV7-2
CASSYDSYGYTF	TGTGCCAGCAGTTACGACAGCTATGGCTACACCTTC	TRBJ1-2	many	.	TRBV6-2/TRBV6-3
CASSQDYYGYTF	TGTGCCAGCAGCCAAGATTACTATGGCTACACCTTC	TRBJ1-2	many	.	TRBV3-1
CAARGVGRNNEQFF	TGTGCCGCCAGGGGAGTCGGGAGGAACAATGAGCAGTTCTTC	TRBJ2-1	many	.	TRBV6-1
CASSYPLIIPDTQYF	TGTGCCAGCAGTTACCCTCTGATTATCCCAGATACGCAGTATTTT	TRBJ2-3	many	.	TRBV28
CASSQAGSGNQETQYF	TGTGCCAGCAGCCAAGCGGGTAGCGGGAACCAAGAGACCCAGTACTTC	TRBJ2-5	many	TRBD2	TRBV14
CASSQGPDIGETQYF	TGCGCCAGCAGCCAAGGCCCGGACATAGGGGAGACCCAGTACTTC	TRBJ2-5	few	.	TRBV4-3
CASTRGGLGTEAFF	TGTGCCAGCACCCGGGGGGGCTTGGGCACTGAAGCTTTCTTT	TRBJ1-1	many	.	TRBV6-1
CASSPGTGFNGELFF	TGTGCCAGCTCACCTGGAACAGGGTTCAACGGGGAGCTGTTTTTT	TRBJ2-2	.	.	TRBV18
CASSVGHLNSPLHF	TGTGCCAGCAGCGTAGGCCACCTTAATTCACCCCTCCACTTT	TRBJ1-6	many	.	TRBV9
CASSARHARSYNSPLHF	TGTGCCAGCAGTGCCCGACACGCGCGCTCCTATAATTCACCCCTCCACTTT	TRBJ1-6	.	.	TRBV6-1
CASSPTWGTDTQYF	TGTGCCAGTAGCCCGACTTGGGGCACAGATACGCAGTATTTT	TRBJ2-3	.	.	TRBV19
CASSLTSGGSSTGELFF	TGCGCCAGCAGCTTGACGAGCGGGGGTTCTTCCACCGGGGAGCTGTTTTTT	TRBJ2-2	.	TRBD2	TRBV5-1